What follows are 9 T cell receptor beta chains derived from one specimen sequenced in a study of T cells in narcolepsy. Assay: immunoSEQ multiplex PCR; the TCRdb copy retains only in-frame clones and omits some. In the table there are some 34,000 clones, roughly 77% of which are singletons. Specimen: memory (CD45RA-) CD4+ T cells from blood. Receptor source: a human donor in good health.

The chain employs TRBV10-2 and TRBJ2-3; no definite D call. This CDR3 is built from 14 residues. With 6 bases removed from V and 2 bases from J, the gap between germline ends came to 12 bases. CDR1 is WSHSY, CDR2 SAAADI, per germline. This chain's CDR3 is CASRDHRDTDTQYF. The DNA of the CDR3 is TGCGCCAGCAGAGACCATAGAGACACAGATACGCAGTATTTT.

The genes are TRBV19 and TRBJ2-7, with TRBD2 matching 12 bases. V shed 5 bases and J 0 bases; nucleotides not matched to a gene: 8. The germline CDR1 and CDR2 sequences are LNHDA and SQIVND (reference sequence). The CDR3 has 17 residues. For the CDR3, the DNA is TGTGCCAGTAGTGCCCTTTCTAGCGGGGGGGCCTCCTACGAGCAGTACTTC. This sequence encodes CASSALSSGGASYEQYF.

V gene TRBV5-1 combines with J gene TRBJ2-1; 10 bases fit TRBD2. The V gene's germline CDR1 is SGHRS and CDR2 YFSETQ. The J segment lost 7 bases and the V segment lost 2 bases, leaving 6 bases of the junction unmatched. This CDR3 contains 15 residues. CDR3 residues: CASSFKLAGLNEQFF. In DNA, the CDR3 is TGCGCCAGCAGCTTCAAACTAGCGGGGTTGAATGAGCAGTTCTTC.

This chain uses TRBV5-1 with TRBJ1-5, with TRBD1 as a possible D gene (6 bases). CDR3 size: 15 residues. The germline gives CDR1 SGHRS, CDR2 YFSETQ. V was shortened by 0 bases and J by 6 bases, with 13 bases between the two germline ends. The CDR3 sequence: CASSLVSGDSQPQHF. For the CDR3, the DNA is TGCGCCAGCAGCTTGGTTTCAGGGGACTCTCAGCCCCAGCATTTT. The variable domain in full, with the rest retrieved from reference TRBV5-1 and TRBJ1-5, is KAGVTQTPRYLIKTRGQQVTLSCSPISGHRSVSWYQQTPGQGLQFLFEYFSETQRNKGNFPGRFSGRQFSNSRSEMNVSTLELGDSALYLCASSLVSGDSQPQHFGDGTRLSIL.

The chain is built from TRBV18 and TRBJ1-4, with unresolved D. The CDR3 extends over 16 amino acids. CDR1 KGHSH and CDR2 LQKENI come from the germline V gene. Trimming cost V 6 bases and J 8 bases, with 22 bases left between them. CDR3: CASSQTLERMREKLFF. The CDR3 coding sequence is TGTGCCAGCTCGCAGACTTTGGAGAGAATGCGGGAAAAACTGTTTTTT.

The chain is built from TRBV10-2 and TRBJ1-1; D unclear. Germline V gene lookup returns CDR1 WSHSY and CDR2 SAAADI. This CDR3 region has 14 residues. Trimming left V 4 bases short and J 0 bases short, with 9 bases between. The chain's CDR3 is CASSVWQMNTEAFF. The CDR3, as DNA: TGCGCCAGCAGTGTTTGGCAGATGAACACTGAAGCTTTCTTT.

The chain uses TRBV6-5 and TRBJ2-7, with D tentatively TRBD1 or TRBD2 (5 bases each). V lost 8 bases to trimming and J lost 6 bases, with 17 bases between them. Germline-derived CDR1 and CDR2 are MNHEY and SVGAGI. The CDR3 spans 13 residues. CDR3 DNA sequence: TGTGCCAGCTCCGGGACGGGCGGACGCGAGCAGTACTTC. This gives the protein CASSGTGGREQYF.

This clone was recorded once. The rearrangement links TRBV2 to TRBJ2-3; TRBD2 agrees at 12 bases. The V gene's germline CDR1 is SNHLY and CDR2 FYNNEI. This CDR3 is built from 16 residues. Germline trimming cut 7 bases from V and 0 bases from J; bases unmatched to any gene: 5. In nucleotides, the CDR3 is TGTGCCAGCAAACTACTAGCGGGGGGTAGCACAGATACGCAGTATTTT. Encoded protein: CASKLLAGGSTDTQYF. Together with reference TRBV2 and TRBJ2-3, the CDR3 gives the full variable domain: EPEVTQTPSHQVTQMGQEVILRCVPISNHLYFYWYRQILGQKVEFLVSFYNNEISEKSEIFDDQFSVERPDGSNFTLKIRSTKLEDSAMYFCASKLLAGGSTDTQYFGPGTRLTVL.

The chain couples TRBV5-1 to TRBJ2-5; TRBD1 matches 9 bases. The CDR3 has 15 amino acids. Germline V gene lookup returns CDR1 SGHRS and CDR2 YFSETQ. J lost 1 base, V lost 4 bases, and 5 bases had no gene match. The DNA of the CDR3 is TGCGCCAGCAGCGGGGGACAGGGCGGCCAAGAGACCCAGTACTTC. It yields the protein CASSGGQGGQETQYF.